A few counts support the clone carrying this T cell receptor (beta chain). This record comes from a study of blood T cell repertoires in COVID-19. Study information: T cells, B-cell-depleted T cells, or PBMCs provided the cDNA or gDNA that served as material.

CDR1 is MGHRA, CDR2 YSYEKL, per germline. The J segment lost 3 bases and the V segment lost 0 bases, leaving 2 bases of the junction unmatched. This CDR3 is 15 amino acids long. In the study's own analysis: How many nucleated cells were present was estimated from reference gene primer amplification. Sequencing used immunoSEQ multiplex PCR; TCRdb keeps in-frame clones, though not all of them. Clonal size and the V and J genes are those of that table, whereas D and trimming came from the DNA. The table includes 350,000 or so clones, around 87% detected once. Recruited during active infection, patients (from Seattle) were subsequently followed longitudinally.

The clonotype originates from a woman in her twenties or thirties with COVID-19, enrolled during active disease. Sequenced material: peripheral blood. This chain links TRBV4-1 with TRBJ2-7, with 10 bases matching TRBD2. In DNA form, the CDR3 reads TGCGCCAGCAGCCAAGAAGAGCGGGAGGGCTACGAGCAGTACTTC. Protein sequence: CASSQEEREGYEQYF.